The 6 T cell receptor beta chains reported below all come from one sample, sequenced in a study of T cells expressing NK-cell markers. With the 5' RACE reads reprocessed, TCRdb shows one record per CDR3 protein and no DNA. Its clone listing holds some 120,000 distinct CDR3 sequences. What was sequenced was blood T cells: a sorted CD56 or NKG2C T cell subset, CD4+ or CD8+ T cells, or bulk PBMC T cells (not recorded which). These TCRs come from a woman between 18 and 75 years old in good health.

V gene TRBV28 combines with J gene TRBJ1-4; lacking DNA, the TRBD1 call made by TCRdb goes unchecked. CDR1 and CDR2 (germline): MDHEN, SYDVKM. CDR3 length: 15 residues. CDR3 region: CASSPGQGASEKLFF.

J is TRBJ1-1 and V is TRBV6-5; TCRdb designates TRBD1, a call that cannot be tested without DNA. The CDR3 covers 14 residues. Germline V gene sequence: CDR1 MNHEY, CDR2 SVGAGI. The CDR3 sequence is CASSWGQESLEAFF.

The genes are TRBV4-1 and TRBJ1-1; TCRdb indicates TRBD1, and absent DNA this call remains unverified. This CDR3 is 15 amino acids long. CDR1 MGHRA and CDR2 YSYEKL come from the germline V gene. The CDR3 spells CASSQPTRGQTEAFF.

The chain joins TRBV6-5 to TRBJ2-1; there is no DNA to check the TCRdb D call of TRBD2. This CDR3 is built from 16 residues. Germline CDR1 and CDR2: MNHEY and SVGAGI. Here the CDR3 reads CASSYSLSGGRDEQFF.

V and J are TRBV7-9 and TRBJ2-7; TCRdb outputs TRBD2, but without DNA this stays unchecked. Germline V CDR1 and CDR2: SEHNR, FQNEAQ (reference sequence). The CDR3 spans 17 residues. This CDR3 reads CASSPPLDRSYSYEQYF.

V is TRBV20-1 and J is TRBJ2-6; the TRBD1 assignment by TCRdb is unverifiable without DNA. The germline V gene has CDR1 DFQATT and CDR2 SNEGSKA (reference sequence). The CDR3 contains 15 residues. The chain's CDR3 is CLTGPVGSGANVLTF.